What follows describes a single T cell receptor beta chain. This clone is assessed as medium-sized (0.01 to 0.1%). There is no known antigen for this receptor. No clone much larger than this one lies a single base away; base qualities are absent. This entry belongs to a study of T cell changes during pregnancy in multiple sclerosis (dated by TCRdb to the late 2010s). With regard to the full study: In women with multiple sclerosis, the researchers looked at how the T cell repertoire shifted as pregnancy progressed.

The library was produced with the immunoSEQ multiplex PCR assay. TCRdb provides this immuneACCESS table in a form limited to in-frame rearrangements. Some clones are lacking; in checked studies, under half of them reflect an unresolved V gene, and why the rest are absent is not known. The sample table lists about 24,000 clones, more than 90% of them with a count of one. The ten largest clones represent roughly a tenth of the sample. Sequencing was performed on CD8+ T cells from peripheral blood mononuclear cells, taken in the third trimester of pregnancy. The source of this sequence is a female donor in good health, enrolled as a control in a pregnancy study.

The CDR3 has the sequence CASSPRGGSGDEQFF. The nucleotide sequence is TGTGCCAGCAGCCCACGGGGAGGGTCTGGGGATGAGCAGTTCTTC. The chain is made from TRBV6-4 and TRBJ2-1; the central 7 bases match TRBD2. Measured from the cysteine to the phenylalanine, the CDR3 is 15 residues long. The retained sequence is limited to the CDR3, 45 bases, with the frame set at the first base. Trimming leaves V shorter by 6 bases and J shorter by 8 bases, with the junction holding 13 bases beyond the gene matches. CDR1 MRHNA and CDR2 SNTAGT were looked up in the germline V gene.